The present TCR beta chain was sequenced within a study of blood T cell repertoires in COVID-19. Study summary: The United States, Italy and Spain were the sources of the acute and convalescent COVID-19 samples. PBMCs, B-cell-depleted T cells, or T cells were the source of the cDNA or gDNA that made up the material.

V was shortened by 8 bases and J by 0 bases, with 14 bases between the two germline ends. Per germline, CDR1 MDHEN and CDR2 SYDVKM. This CDR3 has 16 amino acids. The authors' processing: Amplification of reference gene primers was used by the study to estimate nucleated cell counts. Produced via immunoSEQ multiplex PCR; TCRdb's table is partial and in-frame only. The V and J calls and clone size are taken from that table; D and trimming were inferred from the DNA. The sample records some 190,000 clones, 82% being singletons. This rearrangement joins TRBV28 to TRBJ1-6; tentatively, D is TRBD1 (5 bases). This TCR derives from a woman aged 60 to 75 with COVID-19, enrolled during active disease. The sequenced sample consisted of peripheral blood. CDR3 region: CASGRVGLSYNSPLHF. As DNA, the CDR3 is TGTGCCAGCGGCAGGGTCGGCCTCTCCTATAATTCACCCCTCCACTTT.